This T cell receptor beta chain was captured by sequencing in a study of Graves' ophthalmopathy and Graves' hyperthyroidism. This clonotype was recorded many times. Investigators amplified TCR beta CDR3 regions from RNA transcripts. First-round RT-PCR relied on HTBI primers, and a second-round multiplex PCR came next. TCRdb used MiXCR to reprocess the multiplex PCR reads, holding one entry per CDR3 protein. This table has more than 550,000 distinct CDR3 sequences, about two fifths appearing once. Germline V gives CDR1 SEHNR, CDR2 FQNEAQ (reference sequence). The CDR3 consists of 14 residues. Germline trimming cut 11 bases from V and 4 bases from J; bases unmatched to any gene: 8.

The sequence was obtained from an adult man with Graves' ophthalmopathy. The J gene is TRBJ2-2, the V gene TRBV7-9, with 9 bases aligning to TRBD1. Source material: peripheral blood. Here the CDR3 reads CASYGTGSTGELFF. The DNA for the CDR3 is TGTGCCTCCTACGGGACAGGGAGCACCGGGGAGCTGTTTTTT.